These 27 T cell receptor beta chains originate from one sample sequenced in a study of cytomegalovirus exposure and HLA in healthy donors. The PCR ran on 60 Vbeta and 13 Jbeta primers. Assay used: immunoSEQ multiplex PCR; TCRdb lists only in-frame clones, some missing. Recorded for this sample: 150,000 to 200,000 clones. Material for sequencing was PBMCs. The origin of the receptors is a woman under 30 in good health and CMV-seropositive.

The V and J genes are TRBV19 and TRBJ2-1; TRBD2 agrees at 8 bases. CDR1 is LNHDA and CDR2 is SQIVND in the germline V gene (reference sequence). The trim removed 4 bases at V and 3 bases at J, leaving 11 bases unmatched. This CDR3 has 17 residues. The CDR3 is CASSKSSGRLVYNEQFF. The DNA of the CDR3 is TGTGCCAGTAGTAAGTCCAGCGGGAGACTCGTCTACAATGAGCAGTTCTTC. The full variable domain, its missing parts supplied by reference TRBV19 and TRBJ2-1, is DGGITQSPKYLFRKEGQNVTLSCEQNLNHDAMYWYRQDPGQGLRLIYYSQIVNDFQKGDIAEGYSVSREKKESFPLTVTSAQKNPTAFYLCASSKSSGRLVYNEQFFGPGTRLTVL.

V is TRBV18 and J is TRBJ2-4; maybe TRBD1 (6 bases). CDR1 is KGHSH, CDR2 LQKENI, per germline. Trimming took 1 base from V and 4 from J, leaving 11 bases between them. The CDR3 covers 15 residues. The CDR3: CASSPRTDTKNIQYF. CDR3 sequence (DNA): TGTGCCAGCTCACCACGGACAGACACTAAAAACATTCAGTACTTC. The full variable domain, completed using reference TRBV18 and TRBJ2-4, is NAGVMQNPRHLVRRRGQEARLRCSPMKGHSHVYWYRQLPEEGLKFMVYLQKENIIDESGMPKERFSAEFPKEGPSILRIQQVVRGDSAAYFCASSPRTDTKNIQYFGAGTRLSVL.

CDR3 nucleotides: TGCGCCAGCAGCGAAGGGGGGGAGGCCTACAATGAGCAGTTCTTC. This codes for CASSEGGEAYNEQFF. The rearrangement uses TRBV4-3 and TRBJ2-1, with D perhaps matching TRBD2 (7 bases). V dropped 5 bases and J dropped 2 bases, with 13 bases sitting between them. Germline V gene lookup returns CDR1 LGHNA and CDR2 YSLEER. The CDR3 spans 15 residues.

The CDR3 bases are TGTGCCAGCAGTTTATCCCAGGGCGGAACCGGGGAGCTGTTTTTT. Translating it yields CASSLSQGGTGELFF. V usage is TRBV27 and J usage is TRBJ2-2; weak D call: TRBD1 (5 bases). The CDR3 is 15 amino acids. CDR1 is MNHEY and CDR2 is SMNVEV in the germline V gene (reference sequence). Trimming removed 0 bases at V and 5 bases at J, with 10 bases between.

The chain is built from TRBV19 and TRBJ1-1; D possibly corresponds to TRBD1 (5 bases). Germline V CDR1 and CDR2: LNHDA, SQIVND (reference sequence). Deletions cut 7 bases from V and 0 bases from J, with 18 bases between. This CDR3 spans 16 amino acids. CDR3 sequence (DNA): TGTGCCAGTACCGCCAGCGGGGGGACGATGAACACTGAAGCTTTCTTT. Translated: CASTASGGTMNTEAFF.

The gene calls are TRBV7-2 and TRBJ1-4; D gene uncertain. Germline V CDR1 and CDR2: SGHTA, FQGNSA. Trimming left V 1 base short and J 0 bases short, with 15 bases between. This CDR3 region has 18 residues. The CDR3 here is CASSLVGFLASTNEKLFF. The CDR3, as DNA: TGTGCCAGCAGCTTAGTCGGTTTTTTAGCATCAACTAATGAAAAACTGTTTTTT. Using reference TRBV7-2 and TRBJ1-4 for the parts outside the CDR3, the full variable domain is GAGVSQSPSNKVTEKGKDVELRCDPISGHTALYWYRQSLGQGLEFLIYFQGNSAPDKSGLPSDRFSAERTGGSVSTLTIQRTQQEDSAVYLCASSLVGFLASTNEKLFFGSGTQLSVL.

The CDR3 bases are TGCAGCGCCGAGGTAAACCCACTAGGGAATGAGCAGTTCTTC. Translation: CSAEVNPLGNEQFF. This chain joins TRBV29-1 and TRBJ2-1, with a possible D match to TRBD2 (5 bases). CDR1 is SQVTM and CDR2 is ANQGSEA in the germline V gene. CDR3 length equals 14 residues. Trimming stripped 7 bases from V and 7 bases from J, with 20 bases between.

The chain uses TRBV5-1 and TRBJ1-1; D uncertain. The V and J ends lost 4 bases and 0 bases respectively, with 31 bases between them. The CDR3 is 21 residues long. Germline V CDR1 and CDR2: SGHRS, YFSETQ. In DNA form, the CDR3 reads TGCGCCAGCAGCCCAGAACCCACGGGGTGGAGACGGGAGCGTCTGAACACTGAAGCTTTCTTT. Amino acid sequence: CASSPEPTGWRRERLNTEAFF.

CDR3 nucleotides: TGTGCCACCAGCAGAGCTAGCGGGGGTGGGTACGAGCAGTACTTC. Translating gives CATSRASGGGYEQYF. This sequence joins TRBV15 and TRBJ2-7, with TRBD2 matching over 10 bases. The CDR3 sequence is 15 residues long. Per the germline V gene, CDR1 is LNHNV and CDR2 is YYDKDF (reference sequence). V shed 1 base, J shed 4 bases, and the junction held 4 bases outside the gene matches.

This CDR3 reads CASSSIAGMNTEAFF. As DNA, the CDR3 is TGTGCCAGCAGCTCCATTGCAGGGATGAACACTGAAGCTTTCTTT. The chain has TRBV5-8 and TRBJ1-1, with D maybe TRBD1 (5 bases). CDR3 length: 15 residues. CDR1 is SGHTS and CDR2 is YDEGEE in the germline V gene. The V end was cut by 3 bases, the J end by 0 bases, with 12 bases between.

The gene calls are TRBV2 and TRBJ2-3; no reliable D call. The V end lost 6 bases, the J end lost 5 bases, and 9 bases lay between the germline ends. CDR3 length: 12 amino acids. CDR1 and CDR2 (germline): SNHLY, FYNNEI. The CDR3 here is CASSGTGDTQYF. CDR3 DNA sequence: TGTGCCAGCAGCGGTACGGGAGATACGCAGTATTTT. The entire variable domain, with the rest obtained from reference TRBV2 and TRBJ2-3, is as follows: EPEVTQTPSHQVTQMGQEVILRCVPISNHLYFYWYRQILGQKVEFLVSFYNNEISEKSEIFDDQFSVERPDGSNFTLKIRSTKLEDSAMYFCASSGTGDTQYFGPGTRLTVL.

The J gene is TRBJ2-5, the V gene TRBV20-1; D unresolved. CDR1 DFQATT and CDR2 SNEGSKA come from the germline V gene (reference sequence). V was cut by 3 bases and J by 5 bases, with 7 bases left in between. The CDR3 contains 11 residues. The DNA for the CDR3 is TGCAGTGCTAGCCCTTCGGAGACCCAGTACTTC. Its protein product is CSASPSETQYF.

V usage is TRBV7-8 and J usage is TRBJ2-2, with 12 bases lining up with TRBD2. The CDR3 extends over 17 amino acids. Germline V gene data show CDR1 as SGHVS and CDR2 as FQNEAQ. V shed 4 bases and J 2 bases; nucleotides not matched to a gene: 5. CDR3 DNA: TGTGCCAGCAGCTCCCGACTAGCGGGGGACAACACCGGGGAGCTGTTTTTT. Its protein is CASSSRLAGDNTGELFF.

This chain uses TRBV11-3 with TRBJ2-3; 7 bases fit TRBD2. V trimming: 5 bases; J trimming: 1 base; junction bases outside the gene matches: 9. Germline loops: CDR1 SGHNT, CDR2 YENEEA. CDR3 size: 16 residues. CDR3 residues: CASSALGSGGTDTQYF. CDR3 nucleotide sequence: TGTGCCAGCAGCGCCCTGGGGAGCGGGGGCACAGATACGCAGTATTTT. Using reference TRBV11-3 and TRBJ2-3 for the parts outside the CDR3, the full variable domain is EAGVVQSPRYKIIEKKQPVAFWCNPISGHNTLYWYLQNLGQGPELLIRYENEEAVDDSQLPKDRFSAERLKGVDSTLKIQPAELGDSAVYLCASSALGSGGTDTQYFGPGTRLTVL.

The chain employs TRBV2 and TRBJ1-5; D is unresolved. The CDR3 spans 15 residues. Germline values: CDR1 SNHLY, CDR2 FYNNEI. V shed 6 bases and J shed 1 base, with 13 bases lying between them. The CDR3: CASREAGLSNQPQHF. In DNA form, the CDR3 reads TGTGCCAGCAGGGAGGCAGGTTTAAGCAATCAGCCCCAGCATTTT.

The chain recombines TRBV20-1 with TRBJ2-1; 7 nucleotides line up with TRBD2. With V trimmed by 4 bases and J by 13 bases, 7 bases remained unmatched. Germline CDR1 DFQATT, CDR2 SNEGSKA (reference sequence). The CDR3 extends over 11 amino acids. The CDR3 sequence: CSAKGEGAQFF. For the CDR3, the DNA is TGCAGTGCTAAAGGGGAGGGAGCCCAGTTCTTC.

CDR3 nucleotide sequence: TGTGCCAGCAGGGGACTAGCGGGTCGCTACGAGCAGTACTTC. Translating gives CASRGLAGRYEQYF. J is TRBJ2-7 and V is TRBV25-1; 12 bases are a match to TRBD2. The CDR3 is made up of 14 amino acids. V was clipped by 6 bases and J by 3 bases; unmatched bases: 3. Germline-derived CDR1 and CDR2 are MGHDK and SYGVNS.

The J gene is TRBJ1-5, the V gene TRBV5-5; a weak D match, TRBD1 (6 bases). Germline CDR1 reads SGHKS; CDR2 reads YYEKEE (reference sequence). Trimming stripped 4 bases from V and 5 bases from J, with 16 bases between. The CDR3 totals 15 residues. As DNA, the CDR3 is TGTGCCAGCAGCAGGATCAGGGGCGAACATCAGCCCCAGCATTTT. It translates to CASSRIRGEHQPQHF.

The chain joins TRBV27 to TRBJ1-1, with TRBD1 matching over 9 bases. Germline V gene data show CDR1 as MNHEY and CDR2 as SMNVEV (reference sequence). The CDR3 is made up of 14 amino acids. J lost 6 bases, V lost 1 base, and 3 bases had no gene match. The chain's CDR3 is CASSLLGQGPEAFF. The CDR3 region has the DNA TGTGCCAGCAGTTTATTGGGACAGGGCCCTGAAGCTTTCTTT.

To note about this clone: This specimen includes other DNA sequences encoding the same CDR3. CDR3 sequence (DNA): TGCGCCAGCAGCTTGGCTAGAGAGCAGTTCTTC. Encoded protein: CASSLAREQFF. The V gene is TRBV5-1, the J gene TRBJ2-1; D is ambiguous. Trimming left V 0 bases short and J 10 bases short, with 5 bases between. Germline CDR1 SGHRS, CDR2 YFSETQ. The CDR3 loop spans 11 amino acids.

This rearrangement joins TRBV12-5 to TRBJ1-1, with a weak D call TRBD1 (5 bases). V gave up 2 bases and J gave up 0 bases, with 7 bases separating them. The CDR3 is 14 amino acids. CDR1 is LGHNT, CDR2 FRNRAP, per germline. CDR3 amino acids: CASGLNRMNTEAFF. The CDR3 DNA reads TGTGCTAGTGGTTTGAACAGGATGAACACTGAAGCTTTCTTT.

The chain employs TRBV7-2 and TRBJ2-5, with 9 bases identical to TRBD2. Trimming at V came to 1 base and at J to 4 bases, leaving 7 bases not matched to a gene. Germline lookup yields CDR1 SGHTA and CDR2 FQGNSA. This CDR3 comprises 16 residues. The CDR3 bases are TGTGCCAGCAGCTTAGGTGGCGGGGGGGGCTCAGAGACCCAGTACTTC. Its translation is CASSLGGGGGSETQYF. The full variable domain, with the rest looked up from reference TRBV7-2 and TRBJ2-5, is GAGVSQSPSNKVTEKGKDVELRCDPISGHTALYWYRQSLGQGLEFLIYFQGNSAPDKSGLPSDRFSAERTGGSVSTLTIQRTQQEDSAVYLCASSLGGGGGSETQYFGPGTRLLVL.

This chain's CDR3 is CASSLTGTASYEQYF. The CDR3 DNA reads as TGTGCCAGCAGCTTGACAGGCACTGCCTCCTACGAGCAGTACTTC. This chain connects TRBV5-5 to TRBJ2-7; D may be TRBD1 (5 bases). The V end lost 1 base, the J end lost 0 bases, and 11 bases lay between the germline ends. The CDR3 loop spans 15 amino acids. Germline loops: CDR1 SGHKS, CDR2 YYEKEE (reference sequence).

The genes are TRBV5-6 and TRBJ1-1; D unclear. Germline CDR1 and CDR2: SGHDT and YYEEEE. Trimming removed 4 bases at V and 2 bases at J, with 12 bases between. The CDR3 contains 14 residues. Written as DNA, the CDR3 is TGTGCCAGCAGCCGGACTGACACAAACACTGAAGCTTTCTTT. It translates to CASSRTDTNTEAFF.

V usage is TRBV7-2 and J usage is TRBJ1-1; perhaps TRBD1 as D (6 bases). This CDR3 has 16 amino acids. Germline lookup yields CDR1 SGHTA and CDR2 FQGNSA. Trimming left V 4 bases short and J 0 bases short, with 15 bases between. The CDR3 reads CASSSAQGKVNTEAFF. CDR3 nucleotides: TGTGCCAGCAGCTCCGCCCAGGGGAAGGTGAACACTGAAGCTTTCTTT.

The chain has TRBV19 and TRBJ2-1, with 8 bases lining up with TRBD1. The J segment lost 4 bases and the V segment lost 3 bases, leaving 5 bases of the junction unmatched. CDR1 and CDR2 from the germline V gene are LNHDA and SQIVND (reference sequence). The CDR3 is made up of 15 amino acids. The CDR3 loop is CASSMRDRLYNEQFF. In DNA form, the CDR3 reads TGTGCCAGTAGTATGCGGGACAGGCTTTACAATGAGCAGTTCTTC. The full variable domain, rest sourced from reference TRBV19 and TRBJ2-1, is DGGITQSPKYLFRKEGQNVTLSCEQNLNHDAMYWYRQDPGQGLRLIYYSQIVNDFQKGDIAEGYSVSREKKESFPLTVTSAQKNPTAFYLCASSMRDRLYNEQFFGPGTRLTVL.

J is TRBJ2-7 and V is TRBV6-5; TRBD1 matches at 7 bases. The J segment lost 6 bases and the V segment lost 10 bases, leaving 15 bases of the junction unmatched. Germline assignment: CDR1 MNHEY and CDR2 SVGAGI. The CDR3 length is 14 residues. CDR3 sequence: CAIREYRGRGEQYF. The CDR3 coding sequence is TGTGCCATCCGGGAATACAGGGGTCGGGGCGAGCAGTACTTC.